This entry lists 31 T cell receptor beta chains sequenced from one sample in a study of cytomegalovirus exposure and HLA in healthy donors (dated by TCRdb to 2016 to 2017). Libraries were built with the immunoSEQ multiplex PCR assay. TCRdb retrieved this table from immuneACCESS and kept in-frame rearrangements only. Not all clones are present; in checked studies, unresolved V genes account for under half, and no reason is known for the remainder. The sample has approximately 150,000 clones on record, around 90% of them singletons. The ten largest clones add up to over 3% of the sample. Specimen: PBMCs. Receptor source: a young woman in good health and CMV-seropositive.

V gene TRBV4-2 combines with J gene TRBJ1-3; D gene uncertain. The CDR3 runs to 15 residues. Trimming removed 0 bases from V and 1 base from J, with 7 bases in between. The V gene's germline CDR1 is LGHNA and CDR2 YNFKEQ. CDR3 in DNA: TGTGCCAGCAGCCAAGATTACAGTTCTGGAAACACCATATATTTT. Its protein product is CASSQDYSSGNTIYF.

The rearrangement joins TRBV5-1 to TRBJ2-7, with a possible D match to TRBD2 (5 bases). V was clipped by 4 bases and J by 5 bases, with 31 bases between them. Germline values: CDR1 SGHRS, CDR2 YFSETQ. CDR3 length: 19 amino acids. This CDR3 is CASSPSGFVSSAGRDEQYF. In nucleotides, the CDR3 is TGCGCCAGCAGCCCGTCCGGTTTTGTTTCTTCCGCTGGGCGGGACGAGCAGTACTTC. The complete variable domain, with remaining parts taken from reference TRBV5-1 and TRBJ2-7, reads KAGVTQTPRYLIKTRGQQVTLSCSPISGHRSVSWYQQTPGQGLQFLFEYFSETQRNKGNFPGRFSGRQFSNSRSEMNVSTLELGDSALYLCASSPSGFVSSAGRDEQYFGPGTRLTVT.

The chain's CDR3 is CAWSPGQGDKAFF. Written as DNA, the CDR3 is TGTGCCTGGAGTCCGGGACAGGGGGATAAAGCTTTCTTT. The gene calls are TRBV30 and TRBJ1-1; 11 bases match TRBD1. Per the germline V gene, CDR1 is GTSNPN and CDR2 is SVGIG (reference sequence). CDR3 length: 13 amino acids. V was pared by 2 bases and J by 9 bases, with 5 bases of the junction left unmatched.

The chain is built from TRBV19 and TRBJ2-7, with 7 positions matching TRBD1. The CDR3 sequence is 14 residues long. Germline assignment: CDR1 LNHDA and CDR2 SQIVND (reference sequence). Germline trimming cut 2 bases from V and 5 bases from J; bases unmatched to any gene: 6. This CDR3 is CASSITDRADEQYF. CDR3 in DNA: TGTGCCAGTAGTATAACCGACAGGGCCGACGAGCAGTACTTC.

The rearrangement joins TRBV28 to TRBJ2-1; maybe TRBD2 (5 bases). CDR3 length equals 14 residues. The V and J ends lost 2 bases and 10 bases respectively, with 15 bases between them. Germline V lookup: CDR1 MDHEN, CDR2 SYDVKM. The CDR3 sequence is CASSLIGSRGEQFF. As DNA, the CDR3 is TGTGCCAGCAGTTTAATAGGATCCCGGGGAGAGCAGTTCTTC.

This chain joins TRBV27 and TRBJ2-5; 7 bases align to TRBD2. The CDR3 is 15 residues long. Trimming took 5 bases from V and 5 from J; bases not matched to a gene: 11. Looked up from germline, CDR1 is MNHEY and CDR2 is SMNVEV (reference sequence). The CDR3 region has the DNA TGTGCCAGCAGTACCCGACTCGGCGGGGGTGAGACCCAGTACTTC. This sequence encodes CASSTRLGGGETQYF.

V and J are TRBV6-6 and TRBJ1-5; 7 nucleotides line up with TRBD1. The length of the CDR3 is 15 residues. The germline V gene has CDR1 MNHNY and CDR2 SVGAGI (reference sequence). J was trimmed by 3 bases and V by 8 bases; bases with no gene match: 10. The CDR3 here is CASALPGQYNQPQHF. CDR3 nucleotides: TGTGCCAGCGCCCTCCCGGGACAGTACAATCAGCCCCAGCATTTT.

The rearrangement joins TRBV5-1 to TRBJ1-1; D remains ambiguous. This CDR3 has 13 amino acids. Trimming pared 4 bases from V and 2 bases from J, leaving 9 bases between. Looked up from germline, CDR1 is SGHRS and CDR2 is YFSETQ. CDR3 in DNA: TGCGCCAGCAGCGCCAACATAAACACTGAAGCTTTCTTT. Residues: CASSANINTEAFF.

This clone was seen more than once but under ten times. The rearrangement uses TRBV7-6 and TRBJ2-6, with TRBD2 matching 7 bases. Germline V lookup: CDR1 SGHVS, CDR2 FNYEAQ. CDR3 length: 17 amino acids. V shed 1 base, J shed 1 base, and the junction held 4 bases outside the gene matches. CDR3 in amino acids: CASSLGGGRSGANVLTF. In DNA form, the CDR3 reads TGTGCCAGCAGCTTAGGAGGCGGGAGATCTGGGGCCAACGTCCTGACTTTC.

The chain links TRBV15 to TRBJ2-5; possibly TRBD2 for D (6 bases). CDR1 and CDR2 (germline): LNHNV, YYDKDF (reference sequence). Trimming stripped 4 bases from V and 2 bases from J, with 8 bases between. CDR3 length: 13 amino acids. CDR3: CATSKSGQETQYF. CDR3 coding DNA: TGTGCCACCAGCAAAAGCGGGCAAGAGACCCAGTACTTC.

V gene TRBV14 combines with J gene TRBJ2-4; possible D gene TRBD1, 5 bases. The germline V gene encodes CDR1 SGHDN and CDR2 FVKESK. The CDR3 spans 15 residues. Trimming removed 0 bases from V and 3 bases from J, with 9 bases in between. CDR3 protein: CASSQELGDKNIQYF. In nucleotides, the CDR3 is TGTGCCAGCAGCCAAGAGTTAGGGGACAAAAACATTCAGTACTTC.

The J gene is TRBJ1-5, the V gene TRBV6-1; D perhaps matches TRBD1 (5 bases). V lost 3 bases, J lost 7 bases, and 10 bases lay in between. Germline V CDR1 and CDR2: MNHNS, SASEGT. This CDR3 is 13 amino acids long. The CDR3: CASSDRVGQPQHF. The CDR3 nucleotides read TGTGCCAGCAGTGACAGGGTGGGGCAGCCCCAGCATTTT.

Here the CDR3 DNA reads TGTGCCAGCAGCTTAGACACCTACACTGAAGCTTTCTTT. Translated, it gives CASSLDTYTEAFF. J is TRBJ1-1 and V is TRBV7-3; D unclear. The CDR3 contains 13 residues. Trimming removed 2 bases from V and 3 bases from J, with 7 bases in between. In germline, CDR1 is SGHTA, CDR2 FQGTGA.

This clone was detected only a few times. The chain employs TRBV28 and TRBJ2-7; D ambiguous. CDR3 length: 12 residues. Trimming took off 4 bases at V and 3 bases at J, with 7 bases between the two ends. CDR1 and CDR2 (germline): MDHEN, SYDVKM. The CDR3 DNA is TGTGCCAGCAGTTCCCAGGTCTACGAGCAGTACTTC. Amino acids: CASSSQVYEQYF.

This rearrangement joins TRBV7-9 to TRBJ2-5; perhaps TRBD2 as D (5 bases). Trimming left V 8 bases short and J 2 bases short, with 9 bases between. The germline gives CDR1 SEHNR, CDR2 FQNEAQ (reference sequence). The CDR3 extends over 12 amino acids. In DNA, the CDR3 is TGTGCCAGCCCTCGAGGGCAAGAGACCCAGTACTTC. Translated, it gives CASPRGQETQYF. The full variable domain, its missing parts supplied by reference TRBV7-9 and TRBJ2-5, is DTGVSQNPRHKITKRGQNVTFRCDPISEHNRLYWYRQTLGQGPEFLTYFQNEAQLEKSRLLSDRFSAERPKGSFSTLEIQRTEQGDSAMYLCASPRGQETQYFGPGTRLLVL.

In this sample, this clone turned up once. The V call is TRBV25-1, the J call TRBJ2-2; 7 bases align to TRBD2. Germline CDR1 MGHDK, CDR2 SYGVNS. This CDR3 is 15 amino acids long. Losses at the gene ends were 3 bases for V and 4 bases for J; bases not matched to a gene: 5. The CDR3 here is CASSERESSTGELFF. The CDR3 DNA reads TGTGCCAGCAGTGAGCGGGAGTCGTCCACCGGGGAGCTGTTTTTT.

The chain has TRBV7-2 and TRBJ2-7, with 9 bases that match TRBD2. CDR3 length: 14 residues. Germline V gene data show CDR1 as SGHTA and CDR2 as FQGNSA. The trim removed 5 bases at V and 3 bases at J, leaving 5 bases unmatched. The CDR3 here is CASSRQTSGYEQYF. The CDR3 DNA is TGTGCCAGCAGCCGGCAGACTAGCGGCTACGAGCAGTACTTC.

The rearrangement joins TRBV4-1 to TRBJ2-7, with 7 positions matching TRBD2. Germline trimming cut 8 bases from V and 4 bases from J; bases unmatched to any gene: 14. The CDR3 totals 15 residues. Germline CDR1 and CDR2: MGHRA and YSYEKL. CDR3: CASGALAGEGYEQYF. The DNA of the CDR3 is TGCGCCAGCGGGGCCTTGGCGGGAGAAGGGTACGAGCAGTACTTC.

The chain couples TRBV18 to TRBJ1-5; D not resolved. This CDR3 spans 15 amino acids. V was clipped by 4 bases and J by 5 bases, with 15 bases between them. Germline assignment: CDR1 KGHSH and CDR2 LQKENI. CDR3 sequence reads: CASSLEPPGYQPQHF. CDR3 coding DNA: TGTGCCAGCTCACTGGAGCCTCCGGGTTATCAGCCCCAGCATTTT.

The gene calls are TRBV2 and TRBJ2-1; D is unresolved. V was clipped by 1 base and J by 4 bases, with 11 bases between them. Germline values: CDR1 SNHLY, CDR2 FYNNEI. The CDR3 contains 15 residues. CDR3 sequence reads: CASSEEERGYNEQFF. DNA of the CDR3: TGTGCCAGCAGTGAAGAGGAGCGCGGTTACAATGAGCAGTTCTTC.

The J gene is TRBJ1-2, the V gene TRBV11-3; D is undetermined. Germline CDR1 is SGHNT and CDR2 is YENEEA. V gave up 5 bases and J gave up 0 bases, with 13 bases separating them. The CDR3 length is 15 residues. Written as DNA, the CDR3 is TGTGCCAGCAGCCTCGGGGTCCCTTCTAACTATGGCTACACCTTC. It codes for CASSLGVPSNYGYTF.

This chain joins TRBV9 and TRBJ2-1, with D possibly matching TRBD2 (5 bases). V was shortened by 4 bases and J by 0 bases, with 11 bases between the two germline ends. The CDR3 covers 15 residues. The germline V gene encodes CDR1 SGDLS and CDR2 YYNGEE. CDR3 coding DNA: TGTGCCAGCAGCAACCGGGATTACTCCTACAATGAGCAGTTCTTC. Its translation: CASSNRDYSYNEQFF.

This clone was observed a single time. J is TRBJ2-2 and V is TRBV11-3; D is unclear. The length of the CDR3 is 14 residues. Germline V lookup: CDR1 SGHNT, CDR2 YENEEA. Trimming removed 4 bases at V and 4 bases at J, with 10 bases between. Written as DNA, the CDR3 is TGTGCCAGCAGCTCCCCCCCCAGCACCGGGGAGCTGTTTTTT. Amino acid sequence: CASSSPPSTGELFF.

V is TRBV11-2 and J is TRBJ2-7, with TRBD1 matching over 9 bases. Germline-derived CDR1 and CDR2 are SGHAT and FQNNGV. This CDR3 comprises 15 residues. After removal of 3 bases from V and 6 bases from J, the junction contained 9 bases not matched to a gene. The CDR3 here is CASSLPGQGFREQYF. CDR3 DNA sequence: TGTGCCAGCAGCTTGCCGGGACAGGGCTTCCGCGAGCAGTACTTC.

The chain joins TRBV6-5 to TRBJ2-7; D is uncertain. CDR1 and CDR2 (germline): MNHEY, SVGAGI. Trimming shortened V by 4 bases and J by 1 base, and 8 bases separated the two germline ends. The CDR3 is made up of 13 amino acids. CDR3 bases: TGTGCCAGCAGTTTACGGCGGTCCTACGAGCAGTACTTC. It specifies CASSLRRSYEQYF.

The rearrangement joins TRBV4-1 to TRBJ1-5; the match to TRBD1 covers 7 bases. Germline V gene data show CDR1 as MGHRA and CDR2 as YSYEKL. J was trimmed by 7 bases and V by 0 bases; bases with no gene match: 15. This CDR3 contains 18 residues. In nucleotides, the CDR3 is TGCGCCAGCAGCCAAGATCAAGTTCTGAGGGGGCTGGGACAGCCCCAGCATTTT. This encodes CASSQDQVLRGLGQPQHF.

The CDR3 DNA follows: TGTGCCAGTCTAGCGGGAGGCCCCACCGGGGAGCTGTTTTTT. This gives the protein CASLAGGPTGELFF. The genes are TRBV11-3 and TRBJ2-2; 11 bases line up with TRBD2. V lost 9 bases, J lost 4 bases, and 4 bases stayed unmatched. The germline CDR1 and CDR2 sequences are SGHNT and YENEEA. The CDR3 length is 14 residues.

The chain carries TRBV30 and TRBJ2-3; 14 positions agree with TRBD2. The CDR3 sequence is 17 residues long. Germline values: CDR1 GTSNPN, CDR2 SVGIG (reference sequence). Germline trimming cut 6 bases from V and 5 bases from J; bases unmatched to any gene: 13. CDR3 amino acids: CACNSGTSGSRGDTQYF. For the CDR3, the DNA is TGTGCCTGCAACTCCGGGACTAGCGGGAGCAGGGGAGATACGCAGTATTTT.

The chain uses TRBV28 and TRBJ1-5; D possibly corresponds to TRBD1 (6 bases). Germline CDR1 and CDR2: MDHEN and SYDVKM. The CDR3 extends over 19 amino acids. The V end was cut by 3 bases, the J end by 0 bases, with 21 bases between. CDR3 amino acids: CASSFIPGRGPYSNQPQHF. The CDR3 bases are TGTGCCAGCAGTTTCATTCCTGGCAGGGGTCCCTATAGCAATCAGCCCCAGCATTTT. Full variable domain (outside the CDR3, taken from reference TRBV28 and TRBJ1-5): DVKVTQSSRYLVKRTGEKVFLECVQDMDHENMFWYRQDPGLGLRLIYFSYDVKMKEKGDIPEGYSVSREKKERFSLILESASTNQTSMYLCASSFIPGRGPYSNQPQHFGDGTRLSIL.

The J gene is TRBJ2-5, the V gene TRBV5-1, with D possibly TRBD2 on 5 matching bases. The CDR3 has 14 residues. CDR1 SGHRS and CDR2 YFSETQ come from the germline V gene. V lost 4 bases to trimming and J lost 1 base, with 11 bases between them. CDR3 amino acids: CASSSGRPQETQYF. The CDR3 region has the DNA TGCGCCAGCAGCAGCGGACGGCCCCAAGAGACCCAGTACTTC.

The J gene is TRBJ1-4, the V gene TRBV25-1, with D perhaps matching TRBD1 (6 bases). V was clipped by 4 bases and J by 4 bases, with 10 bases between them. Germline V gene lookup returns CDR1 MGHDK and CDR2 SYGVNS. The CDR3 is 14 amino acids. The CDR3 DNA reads TGTGCCAGCAGTGCTGGGACAAATAATGAAAAACTGTTTTTT. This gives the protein CASSAGTNNEKLFF.